The clone carrying this T cell receptor beta chain was detected ten times or more. Its specificity is unknown. This specimen comes from a study of metastatic and nonmetastatic thyroid tumors. Study-level information: Repertoire data that came from the blood and tumor or nodule tissue of malignant and benign thyroid patients were compared.

Study outcomes and limitations: Reportedly, malignant thyroid tumors had significantly higher TCR beta diversity than benign nodules, in blood and tumor.

Per the original methods: Between-group CDR3 differences, defined by clinicopathological status, yielded a distant-metastasis classifier for papillary thyroid cancer. TCRdb called clones again from the PCR reads with MiXCR. These V and J calls originate from TCRdb's pipeline instead of the authors' own analysis. The repertoire holds around 30,000 clones, with 10% to 12% as singletons. No patient received treatment before thyroid surgery. Sequencing input: blood. The source is a female donor with papillary thyroid cancer or a benign thyroid nodule (not recorded which). Some clones in this sample may be carry-over from other donors' samples.

The CDR3 loop reads CASSFLEGPINEQFF. CDR3 bases: TGTGCCAGCAGCTTTTTAGAGGGACCAATTAATGAGCAGTTCTTC. The chain employs TRBV7-8 and TRBJ2-1; either TRBD1 or TRBD2 may fit D (5 bases each). CDR1 is SGHVS and CDR2 is FQNEAQ in the germline V gene. V lost 3 bases and J lost 7, with 16 bases in between. CDR3 length equals 15 residues. Using reference TRBV7-8 and TRBJ2-1 for the parts outside the CDR3, the full variable domain is GAGVSQSPRYKVAKRGQDVALRCDPISGHVSLFWYQQALGQGPEFLTYFQNEAQLDKSGLPSDRFFAERPEGSVSTLKIQRTQQEDSAVYLCASSFLEGPINEQFFGPGTRLTVL.